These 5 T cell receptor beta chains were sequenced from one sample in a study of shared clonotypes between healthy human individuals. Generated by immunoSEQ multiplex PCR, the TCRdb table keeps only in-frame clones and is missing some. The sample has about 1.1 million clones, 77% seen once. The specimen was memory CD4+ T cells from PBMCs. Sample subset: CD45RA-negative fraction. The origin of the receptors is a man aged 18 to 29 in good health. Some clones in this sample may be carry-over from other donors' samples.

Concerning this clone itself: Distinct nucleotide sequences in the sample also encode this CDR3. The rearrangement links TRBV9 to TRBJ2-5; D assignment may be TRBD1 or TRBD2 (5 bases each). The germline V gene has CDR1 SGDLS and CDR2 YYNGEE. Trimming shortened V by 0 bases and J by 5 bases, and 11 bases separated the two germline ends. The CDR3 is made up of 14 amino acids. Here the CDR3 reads CASSVGQGGETQYF. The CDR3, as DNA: TGTGCCAGCAGCGTAGGCCAGGGCGGGGAGACCCAGTACTTC.

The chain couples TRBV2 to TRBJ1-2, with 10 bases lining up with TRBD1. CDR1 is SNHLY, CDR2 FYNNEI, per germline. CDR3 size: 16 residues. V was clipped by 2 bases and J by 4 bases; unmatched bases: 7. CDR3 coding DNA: TGTGCCAGCAGTGAACTTTGGGACAGGGGCCCCTATGGCTACACCTTC. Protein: CASSELWDRGPYGYTF.

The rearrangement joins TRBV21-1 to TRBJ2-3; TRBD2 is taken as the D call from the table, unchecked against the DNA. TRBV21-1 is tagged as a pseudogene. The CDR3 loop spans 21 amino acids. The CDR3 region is CASTIRRSGRPGPTSTDTQYF. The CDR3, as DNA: TGTGCCAGCACCATAAGACGTAGCGGGAGGCCAGGACCAACTAGCACAGATACGCAGTATTTT.

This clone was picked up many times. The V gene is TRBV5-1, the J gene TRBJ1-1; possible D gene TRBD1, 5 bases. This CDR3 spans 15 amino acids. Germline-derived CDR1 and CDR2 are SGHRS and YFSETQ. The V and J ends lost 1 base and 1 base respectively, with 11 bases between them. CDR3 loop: CASSLMGDENTEAFF. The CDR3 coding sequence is TGCGCCAGCAGCTTGATGGGGGACGAGAACACTGAAGCTTTCTTT. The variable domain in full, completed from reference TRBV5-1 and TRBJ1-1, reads KAGVTQTPRYLIKTRGQQVTLSCSPISGHRSVSWYQQTPGQGLQFLFEYFSETQRNKGNFPGRFSGRQFSNSRSEMNVSTLELGDSALYLCASSLMGDENTEAFFGQGTRLTVV.

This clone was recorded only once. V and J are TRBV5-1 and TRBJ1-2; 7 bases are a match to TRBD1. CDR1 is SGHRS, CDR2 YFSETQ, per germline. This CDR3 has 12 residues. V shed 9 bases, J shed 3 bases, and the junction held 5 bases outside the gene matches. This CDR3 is CATRGRDYGYTF. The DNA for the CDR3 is TGCGCCACAAGGGGGCGCGACTATGGCTACACCTTC. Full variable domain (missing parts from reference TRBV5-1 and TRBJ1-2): KAGVTQTPRYLIKTRGQQVTLSCSPISGHRSVSWYQQTPGQGLQFLFEYFSETQRNKGNFPGRFSGRQFSNSRSEMNVSTLELGDSALYLCATRGRDYGYTFGSGTRLTVV.